The sequence of this T cell receptor (beta chain) was determined in a study of beta chain features in type 1 diabetes. On average, the one heparinised blood draw given by each donor was approximately 100 mL. Researchers reported sorting CD4+ naive, central memory, regulatory and stem cell-like memory cells via CD45RO/CCR7/CD25/CD127/CD95/CD27. The study's findings and limits: Among type 1 diabetes patients, VDJ junctions had fewer insertions and more deletions.

Concerning this clone itself: The antigen is undetermined.

J was trimmed by 10 bases and V by 4 bases; bases with no gene match: 10. The CDR3 contains 14 residues. CDR1 and CDR2 from the germline V gene are ENHRY and SYGVKD. Of the isolated RNA, all was reverse transcribed, and so the sequenced material was expressed TCRB transcripts. Clones were sequenced by immunoSEQ multiplex PCR, and TCRdb holds only the in-frame ones, with some missing. The sample consists of 120,000 to 150,000 clones, under 60% of them appearing once. This TCR derives from a man younger than 35 in good health. The sequenced sample was Tregs from blood. This rearrangement joins TRBV10-3 to TRBJ2-1; 7 bases line up with TRBD2. In nucleotides, the CDR3 is TGTGCCATCAGTGTCGTTGCGGGAGTGGGCGAGCAGTTCTTC. This encodes CAISVVAGVGEQFF.